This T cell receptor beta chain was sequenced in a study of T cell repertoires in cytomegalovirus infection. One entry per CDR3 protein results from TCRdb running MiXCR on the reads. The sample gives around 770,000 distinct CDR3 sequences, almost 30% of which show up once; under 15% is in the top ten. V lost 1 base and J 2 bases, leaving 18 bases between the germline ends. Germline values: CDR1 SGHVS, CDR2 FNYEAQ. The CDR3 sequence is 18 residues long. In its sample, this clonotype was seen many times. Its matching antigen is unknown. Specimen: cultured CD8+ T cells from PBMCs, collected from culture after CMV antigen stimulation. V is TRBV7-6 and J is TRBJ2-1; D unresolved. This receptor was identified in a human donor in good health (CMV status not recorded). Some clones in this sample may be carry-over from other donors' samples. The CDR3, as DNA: TGTGCCAGCAGCTTAGACGTCGAACGGTCATTCACCTACAATGAGCAGTTCTTC. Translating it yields CASSLDVERSFTYNEQFF. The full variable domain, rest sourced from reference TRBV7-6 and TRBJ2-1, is GAGVSQSPRYKVTKRGQDVALRCDPISGHVSLYWYRQALGQGPEFLTYFNYEAQQDKSGLPNDRFSAERPEGSISTLTIQRTEQRDSAMYRCASSLDVERSFTYNEQFFGPGTRLTVL.